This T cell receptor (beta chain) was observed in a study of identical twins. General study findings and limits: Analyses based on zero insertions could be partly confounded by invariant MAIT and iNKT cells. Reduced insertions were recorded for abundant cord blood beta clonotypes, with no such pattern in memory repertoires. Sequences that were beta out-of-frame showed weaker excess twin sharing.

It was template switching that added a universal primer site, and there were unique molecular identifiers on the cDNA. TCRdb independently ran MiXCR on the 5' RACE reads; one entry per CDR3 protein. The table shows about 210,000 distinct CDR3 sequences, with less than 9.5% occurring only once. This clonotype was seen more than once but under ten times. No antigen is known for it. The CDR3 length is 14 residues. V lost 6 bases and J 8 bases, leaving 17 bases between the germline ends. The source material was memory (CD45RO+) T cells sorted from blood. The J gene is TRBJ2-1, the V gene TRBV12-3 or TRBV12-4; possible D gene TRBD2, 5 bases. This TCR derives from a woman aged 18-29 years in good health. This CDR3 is CASSSPGKEDEQFF. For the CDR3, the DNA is TGTGCCAGCAGCTCCCCGGGAAAGGAGGATGAGCAGTTCTTC.